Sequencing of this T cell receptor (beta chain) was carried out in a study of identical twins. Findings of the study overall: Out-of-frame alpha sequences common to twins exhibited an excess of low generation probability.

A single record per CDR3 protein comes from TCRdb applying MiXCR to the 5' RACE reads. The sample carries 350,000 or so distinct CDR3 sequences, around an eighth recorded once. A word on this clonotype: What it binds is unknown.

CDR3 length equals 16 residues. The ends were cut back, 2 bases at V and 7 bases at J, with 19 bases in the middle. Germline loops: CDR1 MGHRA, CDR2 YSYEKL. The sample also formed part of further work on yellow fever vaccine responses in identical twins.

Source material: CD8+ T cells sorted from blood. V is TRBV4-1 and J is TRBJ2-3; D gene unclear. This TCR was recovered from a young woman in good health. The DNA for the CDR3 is TGCGCCAGCAGCCAAAAGGACCTTCAGGACCGGAATACGCAGTATTTT. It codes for CASSQKDLQDRNTQYF.